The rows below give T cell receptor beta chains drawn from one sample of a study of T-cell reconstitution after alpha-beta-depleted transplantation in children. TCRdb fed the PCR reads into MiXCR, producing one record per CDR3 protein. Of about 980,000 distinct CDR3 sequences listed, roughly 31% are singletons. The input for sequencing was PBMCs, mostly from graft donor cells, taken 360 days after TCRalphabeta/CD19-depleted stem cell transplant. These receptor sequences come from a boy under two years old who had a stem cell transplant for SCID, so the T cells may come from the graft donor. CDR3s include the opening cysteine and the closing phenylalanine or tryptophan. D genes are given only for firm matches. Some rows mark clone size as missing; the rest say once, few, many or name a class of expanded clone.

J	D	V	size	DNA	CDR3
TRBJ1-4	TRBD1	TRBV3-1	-	TGTGCCAGCAGCCGCCAGACAGGGGGGAATGAAAAACTGTTTTTT	CASSRQTGGNEKLFF
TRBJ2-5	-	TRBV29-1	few	TGCAGCGTTGAAGATCGAAGAGGCAAAGAGACCCAGTACTTC	CSVEDRRGKETQYF
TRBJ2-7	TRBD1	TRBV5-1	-	TGCGCCAGCAGCTTGGGGGACAGGGAGTTCTACGAGCAGTACTTC	CASSLGDREFYEQYF
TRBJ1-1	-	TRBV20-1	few	TGCAGCTCTCAACAGGGAGAAGCTTTCTTT	CSSQQGEAFF
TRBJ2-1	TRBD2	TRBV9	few	TGTGCCAGCAGCCCTAGCGGGGGGGCCGCCTACAATGAGCAGTTCTTC	CASSPSGGAAYNEQFF
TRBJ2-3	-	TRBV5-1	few	TGCGCCAGCAGCTTGCACAGGGTGACTAGCACAGATACGCAGTATTTT	CASSLHRVTSTDTQYF
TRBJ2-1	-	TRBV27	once	TGTGCCAGCAGTTGGCAGGGTGGAAATGAGCAGTTCTTC	CASSWQGGNEQFF
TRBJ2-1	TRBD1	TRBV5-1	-	TGCGCCAGCAGCCCGACGGGACAGGTCATACTCTACAATGAGCAGTTCTTC	CASSPTGQVILYNEQFF
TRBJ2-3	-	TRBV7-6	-	TGTGCCAGCAGCTTATCGGTGGATACGCAGTATTTT	CASSLSVDTQYF
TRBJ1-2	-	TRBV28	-	TGTGCCAGCAGACCCGAGGGGGTTGCTAACTATGGCTACACCTTC	CASRPEGVANYGYTF
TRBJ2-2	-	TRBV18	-	TGTGCCAGCTCATCGATACAGGTTTCCGCGAACACCGGGGAGCTGTTTTTT	CASSSIQVSANTGELFF
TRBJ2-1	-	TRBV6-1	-	TGTGCCAGCAGTGGACCCCACTGGACTTCACAGTTCTTC	CASSGPHWTSQFF
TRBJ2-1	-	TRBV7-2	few	TGTGCCAGCAGCGGATTCCATGAGCAGTTCTTC	CASSGFHEQFF
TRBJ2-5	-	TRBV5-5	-	TGTGCCAGCAGCTTGGGACAGCTCATCCAAGAGACCCAGTACTTC	CASSLGQLIQETQYF
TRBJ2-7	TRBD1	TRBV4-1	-	TGCGCCAGCAGCCAAGTTGGTAACAGGGGAAAGGAGCAGTACTTC	CASSQVGNRGKEQYF
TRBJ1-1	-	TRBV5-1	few	TGCGCCAGCAGCCCCGCTTCCGTGGCGAACACTGAAGCTTTCTTT	CASSPASVANTEAFF
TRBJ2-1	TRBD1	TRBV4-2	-	TGTGCCAGCAGCCAAGATGGGGGACAGGAATCCGTTTCCTACAATGAGCAGTTCTTC	CASSQDGGQESVSYNEQFF
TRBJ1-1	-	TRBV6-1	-	TGTGCCAGCACCCGAGAAGGGGGTTTCGGGAACACTGAAGCTTTCTTT	CASTREGGFGNTEAFF
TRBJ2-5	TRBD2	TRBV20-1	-	TGCAGTGCTAGAGTCGGGGGCCGAAGGGCTAGCGGGCCCCAAGAGACCCAGTACTTC	CSARVGGRRASGPQETQYF
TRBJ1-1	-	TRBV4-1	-	TGCGCCCACCCCAGAGGGCCCGGGAACACTGAAGCTTTCTTT	CAHPRGPGNTEAFF
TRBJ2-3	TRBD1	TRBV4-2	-	TGTGCCAGCAGCCAAGAGCAGGGGGACCTTAGCACAGATACGCAGTATTTT	CASSQEQGDLSTDTQYF
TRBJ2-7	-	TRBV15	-	TGTGCCACCAGCAGAGATATAGGGACCCATCTCTCCTACGAGCAGTACTTC	CATSRDIGTHLSYEQYF
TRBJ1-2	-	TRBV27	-	TGTGCCAGCAGTTTCAGGGAGGGGTATGGCTACACCTTC	CASSFREGYGYTF
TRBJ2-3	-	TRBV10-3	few	TGTGCCATCAGGCACACAAATACGCAGTATTTT	CAIRHTNTQYF
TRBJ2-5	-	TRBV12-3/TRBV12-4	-	TGTGCCAGCAGAAAAAGACCCGGCGGGCAAGAGACCCAGTACTTC	CASRKRPGGQETQYF
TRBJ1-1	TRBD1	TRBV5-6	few	TGTGCCAGCAGCCAAAACAGGGGGCCGTACACTGAAGCTTTCTTT	CASSQNRGPYTEAFF
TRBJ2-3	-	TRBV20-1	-	TGCAGTGCTAGAGGCATCGATCCCCTTCTAACGCAGTATTTT	CSARGIDPLLTQYF
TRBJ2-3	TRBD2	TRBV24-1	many	TGTGCCACCAGTGATTTCGGGGGGGGGATAGATACGCAGTATTTT	CATSDFGGGIDTQYF
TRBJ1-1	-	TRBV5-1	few	TGCGCCAGCAGCTTGGACGTAGGAACTGAAGCTTTCTTT	CASSLDVGTEAFF
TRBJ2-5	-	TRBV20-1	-	TGCAGTGCTAGAAGTGAGGGGCGAGAGACCCAGTACTTC	CSARSEGRETQYF
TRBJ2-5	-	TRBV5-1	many	TGCGCCAGCCGCTTTCCCCCCACAGGGAACCAAGAGACCCAGTACTTC	CASRFPPTGNQETQYF
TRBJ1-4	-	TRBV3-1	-	TGTGCCAGCAGCCAAGCTGGCCGGGGGGAGAGTGAAAAACTGTTTTTT	CASSQAGRGESEKLFF
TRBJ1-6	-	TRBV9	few	TGTGCCAGCAGTGAAAGACCCCAGACGAATTCACCCCTCCACTTT	CASSERPQTNSPLHF
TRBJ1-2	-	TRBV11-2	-	TGTGCCAGCAGCCGTCTGATCAGCCCCTATGGCTACACCTTC	CASSRLISPYGYTF
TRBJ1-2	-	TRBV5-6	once	TGTGCCAGCAGCTTACGAGGGGCTCGGGGCTATGGCTACACCTTC	CASSLRGARGYGYTF
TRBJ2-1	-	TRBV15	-	TGTGCCACCAGCCAGGGAAAGCTTACTAGCAATGAGCAGTTCTTC	CATSQGKLTSNEQFF
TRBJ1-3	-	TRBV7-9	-	TGTGCCAGCAGACCCAACAGGGACTCTGGAAACACCATATATTTT	CASRPNRDSGNTIYF
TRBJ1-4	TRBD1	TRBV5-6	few	TGTGCCAGCAGCTTCTGGACAGGGGAGGAAAAACTGTTTTTT	CASSFWTGEEKLFF
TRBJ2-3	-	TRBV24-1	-	TGTGCCACCAGTGATCCCCGTATTACCACAGATACGCAGTATTTT	CATSDPRITTDTQYF
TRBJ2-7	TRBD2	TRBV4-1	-	TGCGCCAGCAGCCAAGTATCGGTTGCTAGCGGCTACGAGCAGTACTTC	CASSQVSVASGYEQYF
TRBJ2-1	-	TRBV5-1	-	TGCGCCAGCAGTCCCCGGGGCGCGGGAACACACAATGAGCAGTTCTTC	CASSPRGAGTHNEQFF
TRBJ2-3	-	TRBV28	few	TGTGCCAGCAGTTTCCAGGGGTTAAGGACAGATACGCAGTATTTT	CASSFQGLRTDTQYF
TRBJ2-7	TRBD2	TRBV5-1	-	TGCGCCAGCAGCTATGAAACGGGGGGTGACGAGCAGTACTTC	CASSYETGGDEQYF
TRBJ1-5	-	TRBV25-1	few	TGTGCCAGCGGAAGGTGGGAGCCCCAGCATTTT	CASGRWEPQHF
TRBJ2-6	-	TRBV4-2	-	TGTGCCAGCAGCCAAGATCACGCGAGGACTGGGGCCAACGTCCTGACTTTC	CASSQDHARTGANVLTF
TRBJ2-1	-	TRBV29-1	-	TGCAGCGTCCAGGGGAGGGGGGTTGGCTACAATGAGCAGTTCTTC	CSVQGRGVGYNEQFF
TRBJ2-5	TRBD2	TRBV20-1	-	TGCAGTGCCGTCCCTCGGCGGGGGGGCCTGGAGACCCAGTACTTC	CSAVPRRGGLETQYF